These 27 T cell receptor beta chains share one sample of origin, sequenced in a study of cytomegalovirus exposure and HLA in healthy donors. Primers for the PCR totalled 60 Vbeta and 13 Jbeta. Data came from immunoSEQ multiplex PCR; TCRdb stores just in-frame clones and leaves some out. The repertoire includes under 250,000 clones, more than 70% of them detected once, and around 1.2% sits in the top ten. Sequenced input: PBMCs. Every receptor here comes from a human donor in good health.

V and J are TRBV5-1 and TRBJ2-7; 8 nucleotides align to TRBD1. This CDR3 is 16 amino acids long. CDR1 and CDR2 from the germline V gene are SGHRS and YFSETQ. The V and J ends lost 4 bases and 2 bases, in that order; junction bases with no gene match: 11. Written as DNA, the CDR3 is TGCGCCAGCAGCATAACGGCCGGGACAGGAGCCTACGAGCAGTACTTC. It encodes CASSITAGTGAYEQYF. Looking up the rest from reference TRBV5-1 and TRBJ2-7 gives the full variable domain: KAGVTQTPRYLIKTRGQQVTLSCSPISGHRSVSWYQQTPGQGLQFLFEYFSETQRNKGNFPGRFSGRQFSNSRSEMNVSTLELGDSALYLCASSITAGTGAYEQYFGPGTRLTVT.

The chain carries TRBV28 and TRBJ1-5; D gene ambiguous. The germline V gene has CDR1 MDHEN and CDR2 SYDVKM. This CDR3 is 18 amino acids long. V lost 8 bases and J lost 4, with 27 bases in between. In DNA form, the CDR3 reads TGTGCCAGCTCCCCAGAAGACTCACTCCCCCGAATGAATCAGCCCCAGCATTTT. This translates into CASSPEDSLPRMNQPQHF.

The V gene is TRBV29-1, the J gene TRBJ2-2, with TRBD2 matching over 7 bases. CDR3 length: 15 amino acids. Trimming took 5 bases from V and 0 from J; bases not matched to a gene: 6. Germline-derived CDR1 and CDR2 are SQVTM and ANQGSEA. In DNA form, the CDR3 reads TGCAGCGTTCGTCTTGGGGGGGCGAACACCGGGGAGCTGTTTTTT. Translating gives CSVRLGGANTGELFF.

The V call is TRBV4-1, the J call TRBJ2-5; TRBD2 might be the D (6 bases). Germline CDR1 and CDR2: MGHRA and YSYEKL. V lost 0 bases, J lost 1 base, and 12 bases lay in between. The CDR3 loop spans 16 amino acids. The chain's CDR3 is CASSQEATRTQETQYF. Here the CDR3 DNA reads TGCGCCAGCAGCCAAGAAGCGACTAGGACCCAAGAGACCCAGTACTTC.

The chain joins TRBV28 to TRBJ1-3, with D uncertain. Germline lookup yields CDR1 MDHEN and CDR2 SYDVKM. The CDR3 is 12 residues long. V lost 11 bases and J 0 bases, leaving 8 bases between the germline ends. CDR3 protein: CAAGSSGNTIYF. CDR3 bases: TGTGCCGCGGGGAGCTCTGGAAACACCATATATTTT. Using reference TRBV28 and TRBJ1-3 for the parts outside the CDR3, the full variable domain is DVKVTQSSRYLVKRTGEKVFLECVQDMDHENMFWYRQDPGLGLRLIYFSYDVKMKEKGDIPEGYSVSREKKERFSLILESASTNQTSMYLCAAGSSGNTIYFGEGSWLTVV.

V gene TRBV4-1 combines with J gene TRBJ1-4, with TRBD1 identical over 9 bases. The ends lost 0 bases at V and 5 bases at J; junction bases unmatched: 1. Germline V gene lookup returns CDR1 MGHRA and CDR2 YSYEKL. The CDR3 extends over 15 amino acids. In DNA form, the CDR3 reads TGCGCCAGCAGCCAAGAGGACAGGGGCAATGAAAAACTGTTTTTT. It yields the protein CASSQEDRGNEKLFF.

The CDR3 spells CASSWAFPDTQYF. In nucleotides, the CDR3 is TGTGCCAGCAGCTGGGCCTTCCCAGATACGCAGTATTTT. This rearrangement joins TRBV11-2 to TRBJ2-3; D call uncertain. CDR3 length: 13 residues. V was pared by 4 bases and J by 4 bases, with 9 bases between. Germline V gene sequence: CDR1 SGHAT, CDR2 FQNNGV.

The V and J genes are TRBV29-1 and TRBJ2-5; 7 bases are shared with TRBD2. Germline CDR1 reads SQVTM; CDR2 reads ANQGSEA. V dropped 7 bases and J dropped 5; count of bases not matched to a gene: 13. The CDR3 is made up of 14 amino acids. The CDR3 DNA sequence: TGCAGCGCCGGAAGGAGGCGGGAGCGGGAGACCCAGTACTTC. As protein: CSAGRRRERETQYF.

The rearrangement links TRBV5-1 to TRBJ2-5; 7 nucleotides align to TRBD1. V trimming: 0 bases; J trimming: 5 bases; junction bases outside the gene matches: 13. From germline, CDR1 is SGHRS and CDR2 YFSETQ. The CDR3 has 17 residues. CDR3 sequence reads: CASSLGTGRAAFETQYF. The DNA for the CDR3 is TGCGCCAGCAGCTTGGGGACAGGACGGGCGGCTTTCGAGACCCAGTACTTC.

The CDR3 DNA follows: TGTGCCAGCAGCTTAGATCAATACATCCTGAACACTGAAGCTTTCTTT. This sequence encodes CASSLDQYILNTEAFF. The V gene is TRBV11-2, the J gene TRBJ1-1; D gene ambiguous. Germline CDR1 and CDR2: SGHAT and FQNNGV. The CDR3 consists of 16 residues. The V and J ends lost 0 bases and 0 bases respectively, with 11 bases between them.

The chain has TRBV5-1 and TRBJ1-4, with 9 nucleotides matching TRBD1. The CDR3 has 16 residues. Germline V gene lookup returns CDR1 SGHRS and CDR2 YFSETQ. Trimming removed 0 bases from V and 8 bases from J; junction bases left unmatched: 8. CDR3 DNA: TGCGCCAGCAGCTTGGCCGTACAGGGGGCGGGGGAAAAACTGTTTTTT. It codes for CASSLAVQGAGEKLFF.

The V gene is TRBV19, the J gene TRBJ2-3; 8 nucleotides agree with TRBD1. Germline loops: CDR1 LNHDA, CDR2 SQIVND (reference sequence). Unmatched junction bases numbered 5, after V lost 6 bases and J lost 0 bases. This CDR3 is 15 amino acids long. The CDR3 spells CASRIQGVSTDTQYF. The CDR3 nucleotides are TGTGCCAGTAGGATACAGGGGGTTAGCACAGATACGCAGTATTTT.

The J gene is TRBJ2-3, the V gene TRBV29-1; 7 nucleotides match TRBD2. J lost 6 bases, V lost 7 bases, and 16 bases had no gene match. Germline V gives CDR1 SQVTM, CDR2 ANQGSEA. The CDR3 contains 15 residues. The CDR3 reads CSGLGGGPSDDTQYF. CDR3 sequence (DNA): TGCAGCGGGCTTGGGGGAGGGCCGTCGGATGATACGCAGTATTTT.

The genes are TRBV7-8 and TRBJ2-3; D not certain. V shed 0 bases and J shed 0 bases, with 7 bases lying between them. CDR3 length: 15 amino acids. Germline V gives CDR1 SGHVS, CDR2 FQNEAQ. The CDR3 coding sequence is TGTGCCAGCAGCTTAGCTAGTTTGAGCACAGATACGCAGTATTTT. It encodes CASSLASLSTDTQYF.

The chain links TRBV7-2 to TRBJ2-3; D is possibly TRBD1 (6 bases). V was cut by 5 bases and J by 0 bases, with 9 bases left in between. CDR1 and CDR2 from the germline V gene are SGHTA and FQGNSA. The CDR3 has 14 residues. Here the CDR3 reads CASSPRGSTDTQYF. For the CDR3, the DNA is TGTGCCAGCAGCCCTAGGGGGAGCACAGATACGCAGTATTTT.

The chain couples TRBV21-1 to TRBJ2-7; the table's D call TRBD2 went unverified against the DNA. TRBV21-1 is noted as a pseudogene. The CDR3 length is 13 residues. CDR3 DNA sequence: TGTGCCAGCAGTAGTATCTCCCCCTACGAGCAGTACTTC. This encodes CASSSISPYEQYF.

V is TRBV7-2 and J is TRBJ2-5; weak D call: TRBD1 (5 bases). This CDR3 region has 15 residues. Germline V CDR1 and CDR2: SGHTA, FQGNSA. V dropped 5 bases and J dropped 4 bases, with 17 bases sitting between them. The CDR3 spells CASSQGVAVRETQYF. In DNA, the CDR3 is TGTGCCAGCAGCCAAGGGGTCGCGGTCCGAGAGACCCAGTACTTC.

The chain's CDR3 is CASSSLGEGGLTEAFF. DNA for the CDR3: TGTGCCAGCAGTTCCCTGGGCGAAGGAGGGCTCACTGAAGCTTTCTTT. J is TRBJ1-1 and V is TRBV28; D gene ambiguous. The V gene's germline CDR1 is MDHEN and CDR2 SYDVKM. The CDR3 sequence is 16 residues long. Trimming pared 4 bases from V and 4 bases from J, leaving 19 bases between.

The chain carries TRBV4-2 and TRBJ2-3; 7 nucleotides align to TRBD2. Trimming at V came to 0 bases and at J to 6 bases, leaving 6 bases not matched to a gene. This CDR3 has 15 residues. The germline V gene encodes CDR1 LGHNA and CDR2 YNFKEQ. CDR3 DNA: TGTGCCAGCAGCCAAGAGGGGGGGAGTGGGGATACGCAGTATTTT. Residues: CASSQEGGSGDTQYF.

This chain links TRBV6-1 with TRBJ2-3, with 7 bases lining up with TRBD1. Trimming cost V 6 bases and J 2 bases; bases outside gene matches: 2. The CDR3 spans 13 residues. Per germline, CDR1 MNHNS and CDR2 SASEGT. In nucleotides, the CDR3 is TGTGCCAGCAGCGACAGGGTCACAGATACGCAGTATTTT. Its translation: CASSDRVTDTQYF.

This sequence joins TRBV5-6 and TRBJ2-3; D might be TRBD2 (6 bases). This CDR3 has 13 residues. Looked up from germline, CDR1 is SGHDT and CDR2 is YYEEEE. Trimming removed 7 bases at V and 0 bases at J, with 9 bases between. Here the CDR3 reads CASGDFSTDTQYF. In nucleotides, the CDR3 is TGTGCCAGCGGGGACTTCAGCACAGATACGCAGTATTTT.

The chain uses TRBV19 and TRBJ2-7; D is unresolved. V lost 4 bases and J lost 1, with 8 bases in between. The CDR3 is 13 residues long. The germline CDR1 and CDR2 sequences are LNHDA and SQIVND (reference sequence). CDR3 in DNA: TGTGCCAGTAGTAGCGACTCGTCCTACGAGCAGTACTTC. Its protein is CASSSDSSYEQYF.

The J gene is TRBJ2-1, the V gene TRBV4-2; no reliable D call. Trimming cost V 0 bases and J 9 bases, with 15 bases left between them. From germline, CDR1 is LGHNA and CDR2 YNFKEQ. The CDR3 covers 15 residues. Here the CDR3 reads CASSQEVSGGGEQFF. The CDR3 DNA is TGTGCCAGCAGCCAAGAAGTGTCCGGTGGCGGTGAGCAGTTCTTC.

This clone was detected only a few times. This chain links TRBV12-2 with TRBJ2-7; no DNA check was done on the table's D call, TRBD2. TRBV12-2 is listed as a pseudogene. The CDR3 has 14 residues. This chain's CDR3 is CASRVSGPPYEQYF. Here the CDR3 DNA reads TGTGCAAGTCGCGTTAGCGGGCCCCCCTACGAGCAGTACTTC.

Comments on this clone: At one end, the junction sequence differs from germline, possibly due to a read error. The J gene is TRBJ2-7, the V gene TRBV2; D call uncertain. The germline V gene encodes CDR1 SNHLY and CDR2 FYNNEI. The CDR3 runs to 14 residues. The CDR3 DNA is TGTACCAGCTCGGCTATGGGCGCAACCTACGAGCAGTACTTC. This codes for CTSSAMGATYEQYF.

This clone was counted a single time. The genes are TRBV30 and TRBJ2-1; 10 bases match TRBD2. The CDR3 spans 14 residues. Germline trimming cut 3 bases from V and 8 bases from J; bases unmatched to any gene: 7. Germline V CDR1 and CDR2: GTSNPN, SVGIG (reference sequence). CDR3 loop: CAWSRGLASDEQFF. CDR3 DNA: TGTGCCTGGAGCAGGGGACTAGCGAGCGATGAGCAGTTCTTC.

This sequence joins TRBV28 and TRBJ1-2; D uncertain. V was trimmed by 5 bases and J by 4 bases, leaving 20 bases between them. In germline, CDR1 is MDHEN, CDR2 SYDVKM. The CDR3 contains 16 residues. The CDR3 sequence: CASSTQALDGLYGYTF. The DNA of the CDR3 is TGTGCCAGCAGTACCCAAGCCCTAGACGGACTCTATGGCTACACCTTC.